Shown below are 31 T cell receptor beta chains from a single sample sequenced in a study of regulatory T cells in long-lasting Graves disease. Arm-PCR with iRepertoire HTBI primers amplified the CDR3 regions for these TCR beta libraries. TCRdb analysed the multiplex PCR reads with MiXCR anew, one entry per CDR3 protein. This table holds about 530,000 distinct CDR3 sequences, about 16% found once. Time point specified: newly diagnosed GD, antithyroid drugs for less than 3 months. There was RNA extracted from PBMCs, and the TCR library was made from it. These data are also associated with another study on T cells in Graves' hyperthyroidism and ophthalmopathy.

The starting material was peripheral blood mononuclear cells (PBMCs), obtained at new diagnosis, from a patient treated with antithyroid drugs. The receptors shown here come from a middle-aged woman with Graves disease.

This clonotype appeared many times. The V call is TRBV6-1, the J call TRBJ2-7, with D perhaps TRBD2 (7 bases). Germline V gene lookup returns CDR1 MNHNS and CDR2 SASEGT. The CDR3 spans 13 residues. V was pared by 7 bases and J by 5 bases, with 15 bases between. Written as DNA, the CDR3 is TGTGCCAGCAAACCCGGGGGGCGAAACGAGCAGTACTTC. This gives the protein CASKPGGRNEQYF.

This clonotype was observed a few times. The CDR3 nucleotides read TGCGCCAGCAGCTTGGGGGGAAGGAGTGAGACCCAGTACTTC. Its translation is CASSLGGRSETQYF. The V and J genes are TRBV5-1 and TRBJ2-5; D is uncertain. Trimming took 0 bases from V and 5 from J, leaving 11 bases between them. Per germline, CDR1 SGHRS and CDR2 YFSETQ. The CDR3 covers 14 residues. The full variable domain, completed using reference TRBV5-1 and TRBJ2-5, is KAGVTQTPRYLIKTRGQQVTLSCSPISGHRSVSWYQQTPGQGLQFLFEYFSETQRNKGNFPGRFSGRQFSNSRSEMNVSTLELGDSALYLCASSLGGRSETQYFGPGTRLLVL.

V gene TRBV10-3 combines with J gene TRBJ1-1; D is unresolved. In germline, CDR1 is ENHRY, CDR2 SYGVKD. The V gene lost 11 bases and the J gene lost 0 bases, with 13 bases spanning the gap. The CDR3 is made up of 13 amino acids. Written as DNA, the CDR3 is TGTGCCGTCACCCTAAAGGTGAACACTGAAGCTTTCTTT. This encodes CAVTLKVNTEAFF.

This clonotype was observed a few times. V and J are TRBV4-1 and TRBJ1-3; D might be TRBD1 (5 bases). CDR1 and CDR2 from the germline V gene are MGHRA and YSYEKL. The CDR3 sequence is 16 residues long. V shed 0 bases and J shed 0 bases, with 9 bases lying between them. The DNA of the CDR3 is TGCGCCAGCAGCCAAGAACAGGCCTACTCTGGAAACACCATATATTTT. This codes for CASSQEQAYSGNTIYF.

This clonotype appeared many times. V gene TRBV18 combines with J gene TRBJ1-5; D unresolved. V lost 3 bases to trimming and J lost 0 bases, with 12 bases between them. Germline V gene sequence: CDR1 KGHSH, CDR2 LQKENI. The CDR3 totals 16 residues. The CDR3 reads CASSPPGSYSNQPQHF. In DNA, the CDR3 is TGTGCCAGCTCACCGCCCGGGAGTTATAGCAATCAGCCCCAGCATTTT.

This clonotype was seen at least ten times. This rearrangement joins TRBV14 to TRBJ2-7; 8 bases are shared with TRBD1. V lost 4 bases, J lost 0 bases, and 5 bases stayed unmatched. This CDR3 contains 15 residues. Germline values: CDR1 SGHDN, CDR2 FVKESK. The CDR3 coding sequence is TGTGCCAGCAGCCCTCGGCAGGGGGCCTCCTACGAGCAGTACTTC. It specifies CASSPRQGASYEQYF.

The chain joins TRBV7-9 to TRBJ2-7, with 8 bases fitting TRBD1. CDR1 is SEHNR and CDR2 is FQNEAQ in the germline V gene (reference sequence). This CDR3 comprises 16 residues. The V segment lost 1 base and the J segment 2 bases; nucleotides outside the gene matches: 7. The DNA of the CDR3 is TGTGCCAGCAGCTTAGTCACCGGGACAGGTCCCTACGAGCAGTACTTC. Protein product: CASSLVTGTGPYEQYF. The full variable domain, rest sourced from reference TRBV7-9 and TRBJ2-7, is DTGVSQNPRHKITKRGQNVTFRCDPISEHNRLYWYRQTLGQGPEFLTYFQNEAQLEKSRLLSDRFSAERPKGSFSTLEIQRTEQGDSAMYLCASSLVTGTGPYEQYFGPGTRLTVT.

The chain employs TRBV20-1 and TRBJ1-1; D unclear. Germline lookup yields CDR1 DFQATT and CDR2 SNEGSKA (reference sequence). CDR3 length: 14 residues. Between the trimmed V and J ends, which lost 3 bases and 7 bases, there was a span of 18 bases. CDR3 DNA: TGCAGTGCTAGTTCCTTACTCGAAACTAGTGAAGCTTTCTTT. Translation: CSASSLLETSEAFF.

Comment on this clonotype: Possible read error: a much larger clone is one base away. This is likely a read error, given that the CDR3 carries no conserved phenylalanine or tryptophan at its end. This rearrangement joins TRBV11-1 to TRBJ2-7; tentatively, D is TRBD1 or TRBD2 (5 bases each). CDR1 is SGHAT, CDR2 FQDESV, per germline (reference sequence). The CDR3 is 13 residues long. V was clipped by 4 bases and J by 1 base, with 8 bases between them. The CDR3 DNA reads as TGTGCCAGCAGCTCCTGGGGGTCCTACGAGCAGTACTCC. Protein product: CASSSWGSYEQYS.

This clonotype was counted many times. J is TRBJ2-3 and V is TRBV5-1, with 7 bases matching TRBD2. The CDR3 runs to 17 residues. The V gene's germline CDR1 is SGHRS and CDR2 YFSETQ. V lost 4 bases to trimming and J lost 4 bases; unmatched junction nucleotides: 15. CDR3 region: CASSPGRKSGTSDTQYF. In nucleotides, the CDR3 is TGCGCCAGCAGCCCCGGACGCAAAAGCGGGACCTCAGATACGCAGTATTTT.

In this sample, this clonotype turned up many times. This sequence joins TRBV6-5 and TRBJ1-6, with D possibly being TRBD1 (5 bases). The germline V gene encodes CDR1 MNHEY and CDR2 SVGAGI. The CDR3 loop spans 18 amino acids. V lost 2 bases to trimming and J lost 5 bases, with 19 bases between them. DNA for the CDR3: TGTGCCAGCAGTTACACTGGCGTCGGGGCGGAGAATAATTCACCCCTCCACTTT. This gives the protein CASSYTGVGAENNSPLHF.

This clonotype has ten or more counts. The chain is built from TRBV20-1 and TRBJ1-1, with 7 bases lining up with TRBD1. The CDR3 runs 14 residues. CDR1 DFQATT and CDR2 SNEGSKA come from the germline V gene (reference sequence). Germline trimming cut 2 bases from V and 4 bases from J; bases unmatched to any gene: 7. CDR3 DNA: TGCAGTGCTAGACTCAGGGGGGAAGGCACTGAAGCTTTCTTT. Its translation is CSARLRGEGTEAFF.

The chain is built from TRBV7-9 and TRBJ2-5; D is unclear. Germline V CDR1 and CDR2: SEHNR, FQNEAQ (reference sequence). V was trimmed by 5 bases and J by 1 base, leaving 11 bases between them. The length of the CDR3 is 14 residues. CDR3 nucleotides: TGTGCCAGCAGCACCCTGGCGGCCCAAGAGACCCAGTACTTC. It yields the protein CASSTLAAQETQYF.

The chain carries TRBV19 and TRBJ2-7; a weak D match, TRBD2 (6 bases). CDR1 and CDR2 from the germline V gene are LNHDA and SQIVND (reference sequence). CDR3 length: 15 amino acids. V lost 7 bases and J 4 bases, leaving 20 bases between the germline ends. CDR3: CASTPGTLRSYEQYF. The CDR3 nucleotides are TGTGCCAGTACCCCCGGGACTCTCCGGTCTTACGAGCAGTACTTC.

V gene TRBV19 combines with J gene TRBJ1-1, with a possible D match to TRBD1 (6 bases). CDR1 LNHDA and CDR2 SQIVND come from the germline V gene (reference sequence). Trimming took off 7 bases at V and 5 bases at J, with 20 bases between the two ends. The CDR3 has 15 amino acids. This CDR3 is CASTAVGGATTEAFF. The CDR3 DNA reads as TGTGCCAGTACCGCCGTGGGGGGGGCAACGACTGAAGCTTTCTTT.

This clonotype was seen just once. V gene TRBV20-1 combines with J gene TRBJ2-1; D is uncertain. Germline CDR1 is DFQATT and CDR2 is SNEGSKA (reference sequence). V lost 3 bases to trimming and J lost 7 bases, with 10 bases between them. The CDR3 is 12 residues long. As DNA, the CDR3 is TGCAGTGCTAGTCAGCCCGGGAATGAGCAGTTCTTC. It is translated as CSASQPGNEQFF.

This clonotype has only a few counts. The CDR3 DNA follows: TGCGCCAGCAGCCAAATTCGGGACTATAATTCACCCCTCCACTTT. Protein sequence: CASSQIRDYNSPLHF. The gene calls are TRBV4-1 and TRBJ1-6; no reliable D call. V dropped 2 bases and J dropped 3 bases, with 8 bases sitting between them. The CDR3 length is 15 residues. Germline assignment: CDR1 MGHRA and CDR2 YSYEKL.

The V call is TRBV20-1, the J call TRBJ2-2, with TRBD1 identical over 9 bases. Germline CDR1 is DFQATT and CDR2 is SNEGSKA (reference sequence). There are 17 residues in the CDR3. Unmatched junction bases numbered 9, after V lost 4 bases and J lost 0 bases. CDR3 nucleotide sequence: TGCAGTGCTATAAACAGGGGGCGGTCCGCGAACACCGGGGAGCTGTTTTTT. Protein product: CSAINRGRSANTGELFF.

In its sample, this clonotype was seen many times. The chain joins TRBV13 to TRBJ2-7; the match to TRBD2 covers 7 bases. CDR1 is PRHDT and CDR2 is FYEKMQ in the germline V gene (reference sequence). The CDR3 has 14 amino acids. V lost 7 bases, J lost 2 bases, and 8 bases stayed unmatched. The CDR3, as DNA: TGTGCCAGCACCCGGGGAGGGCTCACCTACGAGCAGTACTTC. Encoded protein: CASTRGGLTYEQYF. Full variable domain (rest looked up from reference TRBV13 and TRBJ2-7): AAGVIQSPRHLIKEKRETATLKCYPIPRHDTVYWYQQGPGQDPQFLISFYEKMQSDKGSIPDRFSAQQFSDYHSELNMSSLELGDSALYFCASTRGGLTYEQYFGPGTRLTVT.

Comment on this clonotype: One end of the junction does not line up with germline, which may come from a read error. The chain combines TRBV19 with TRBJ1-4, with D hard to call. Germline assignment: CDR1 LNHDA and CDR2 SQIVND (reference sequence). The CDR3 contains 11 residues. As DNA, the CDR3 is TGTGCCAGTACTGATGGCGGGGTCGTCATTTTT. It translates to CASTDGGVVIF.

Ten or more counts support this clonotype. V is TRBV27 and J is TRBJ2-7; D is possibly TRBD2 (6 bases). The V gene lost 1 base and the J gene lost 2 bases, with 12 bases spanning the gap. Germline CDR1 and CDR2: MNHEY and SMNVEV (reference sequence). The CDR3 spans 15 residues. The CDR3 DNA follows: TGTGCCAGCAGTTTATATGGGACTGGGACCTACGAGCAGTACTTC. Translating gives CASSLYGTGTYEQYF.

Ten or more counts support this clonotype. The chain is built from TRBV3-1 and TRBJ1-6; a weak D match, TRBD1 (5 bases). Germline loops: CDR1 LGHDT, CDR2 YNNKEL (reference sequence). V was pared by 1 base and J by 9 bases, with 16 bases between. CDR3 length: 16 residues. The CDR3 sequence is CASSQALLGAGSPLHF. DNA of the CDR3: TGTGCCAGCAGCCAAGCGCTCCTCGGGGCAGGTTCACCCCTCCACTTT.

Comments on this clonotype: A much larger clonotype is one base distant, so this may be a read error. The rearrangement uses TRBV13 and TRBJ2-7; D not certain. Germline loops: CDR1 PRHDT, CDR2 FYEKMQ (reference sequence). The CDR3 extends over 15 amino acids. Trimming removed 0 bases at V and 0 bases at J, with 9 bases between. CDR3 sequence reads: CASSLGDSCSYEQYF. The CDR3 coding sequence is TGTGCCAGCAGCTTAGGCGATAGCTGCTCCTACGAGCAGTACTTC.

This clonotype was counted a few times. The chain couples TRBV5-1 to TRBJ2-7; D is tentatively TRBD1 or TRBD2 (5 bases each). The germline V gene has CDR1 SGHRS and CDR2 YFSETQ. With 1 base removed from V and 4 bases from J, the gap between germline ends came to 18 bases. The CDR3 consists of 16 residues. CDR3 coding DNA: TGCGCCAGCAGCTTGATCGGGGCCCCAGATGGGTACGAGCAGTACTTC. Translating it yields CASSLIGAPDGYEQYF. The full variable domain, its missing parts supplied by reference TRBV5-1 and TRBJ2-7, is KAGVTQTPRYLIKTRGQQVTLSCSPISGHRSVSWYQQTPGQGLQFLFEYFSETQRNKGNFPGRFSGRQFSNSRSEMNVSTLELGDSALYLCASSLIGAPDGYEQYFGPGTRLTVT.

The table lists this clonotype with many counts. The gene calls are TRBV7-8 and TRBJ1-1; no firm D call. The V gene lost 1 base and the J gene lost 4 bases, with 10 bases spanning the gap. Germline V gene data show CDR1 as SGHVS and CDR2 as FQNEAQ. This CDR3 comprises 14 residues. CDR3 amino acids: CASSLETGFTEAFF. The CDR3 DNA sequence: TGTGCCAGCAGCTTAGAGACGGGGTTCACTGAAGCTTTCTTT.

This clonotype was seen just once. The chain carries TRBV2 and TRBJ1-2, with D possibly being TRBD1 (6 bases). V was shortened by 4 bases and J by 4 bases, with 16 bases between the two germline ends. CDR1 and CDR2 (germline): SNHLY, FYNNEI. The CDR3 runs 15 residues. The CDR3 sequence: CASSVAGDTSYGYTF. The CDR3 DNA follows: TGTGCCAGCAGTGTAGCCGGGGACACCTCCTATGGCTACACCTTC.

The rearrangement links TRBV5-1 to TRBJ1-5; 9 bases map to TRBD1. The V and J ends lost 4 bases and 6 bases, in that order; junction bases with no gene match: 8. Looked up from germline, CDR1 is SGHRS and CDR2 is YFSETQ. CDR3 length: 15 amino acids. The CDR3 spells CASSPGQGSLQPQHF. CDR3 coding DNA: TGCGCCAGCAGCCCGGGACAGGGAAGCCTTCAGCCCCAGCATTTT.

This clonotype was seen repeatedly, ten times or more. The V and J genes are TRBV11-2 and TRBJ1-4; 9 bases match TRBD1. V was clipped by 4 bases and J by 7 bases; unmatched bases: 7. CDR3 length equals 15 residues. Germline lookup yields CDR1 SGHAT and CDR2 FQNNGV. CDR3 amino acids: CASSSYRGRGEKLFF. The CDR3 DNA follows: TGTGCCAGCAGCTCCTACAGGGGGCGAGGTGAAAAACTGTTTTTT.

Only a few counts were recorded for this clonotype. The rearrangement links TRBV7-8 to TRBJ1-6, with D perhaps matching TRBD1 (5 bases). V gave up 5 bases and J gave up 10 bases, with 12 bases separating them. The germline CDR1 and CDR2 sequences are SGHVS and FQNEAQ. The CDR3 totals 13 residues. CDR3 bases: TGTGCCAGCAGCCCGCCGCAGGGCTCACCCCTCCACTTT. Translated, it gives CASSPPQGSPLHF.

This clonotype has ten or more counts. The chain combines TRBV28 with TRBJ1-5; possibly TRBD1 for D (5 bases). Looked up from germline, CDR1 is MDHEN and CDR2 is SYDVKM. This CDR3 has 14 amino acids. Trimming cost V 5 bases and J 7 bases, with 15 bases left between them. Here the CDR3 reads CASSLRQSRQPQHF. For the CDR3, the DNA is TGTGCCAGCAGTCTTAGACAGTCACGGCAGCCCCAGCATTTT.

The chain is built from TRBV20-1 and TRBJ1-2; TRBD1 matches at 8 bases. V trimming: 3 bases; J trimming: 3 bases; junction bases outside the gene matches: 6. The CDR3 runs 14 residues. Per the germline V gene, CDR1 is DFQATT and CDR2 is SNEGSKA (reference sequence). For the CDR3, the DNA is TGCAGTGCTAGCCCACCAGGGGGCTACTATGGCTACACCTTC. This codes for CSASPPGGYYGYTF.